Described below is a single T cell receptor beta chain sequence and its context. Its antigen remains unknown. This record belongs to a study of T cells in localized non-small cell lung cancer. General study results and limits: Uninvolved adjacent lung had the highest recorded T cell clonality, with tumor below it. Appearances in adjacent lung were noted for a median 57 of the top 100 tumor clones.

Sequencing used immunoSEQ multiplex PCR; TCRdb keeps in-frame clones, though not all of them. The table lists about 2,100 clones, roughly 20% of them singletons, with 20% to 25% in the top ten. Trimming removed 5 bases from V and 5 bases from J, with 10 bases in between. The V gene's germline CDR1 is KGHSH and CDR2 LQKENI. This CDR3 region has 13 residues. This material consisted of lung tumor tissue, taken before any cancer treatment. V and J are TRBV18 and TRBJ1-5; TRBD1 is a possible D gene (5 bases). The sequence derives from a woman aged 35-70 years with stage I lung adenocarcinoma. CDR3 nucleotide sequence: TGTGCCAGCTCAGTGGAAGGGGATCAGCCCCAGCATTTT. Amino acids: CASSVEGDQPQHF.